This T cell receptor beta chain originates from a study of T cells in Graves' hyperthyroidism and ophthalmopathy. J lost 6 bases, V lost 1 base, and 1 base had no gene match. This CDR3 contains 14 residues. Looked up from germline, CDR1 is SEHNR and CDR2 is FQNEAQ (reference sequence). Amplified regions were TCR beta CDR3 sequences from RNA transcripts. In the first-round RT-PCR of the TCR CDR3, the HTBI primer set was used. TCRdb reprocessed the multiplex PCR reads with MiXCR, giving one entry per CDR3 protein. The sample shows under 650,000 distinct CDR3 sequences, roughly 15% of them seen only once. For this clonotype: Its antigen is unidentified. Just one base apart from a much larger clone, this may be a read error.

General study results and limits: Most clonotypes expanded in the thyroid (above 0.001) were also present in blood. Model predictions of ophthalmopathy came a median about 6.3 months before onset. Ophthalmopathy and stable hyperthyroidism were separated by a 13 V-J model.

What was sequenced was blood. This sequence joins TRBV7-9 and TRBJ2-2; 8 nucleotides match TRBD1. The sequence came from a woman aged 25 to 39 with Graves' hyperthyroidism. CDR3 nucleotide sequence: TGTGCCAGCAGCTTAGGACAGGGGTCCGGGGAGCTGTTTTTT. Translated, it gives CASSLGQGSGELFF.